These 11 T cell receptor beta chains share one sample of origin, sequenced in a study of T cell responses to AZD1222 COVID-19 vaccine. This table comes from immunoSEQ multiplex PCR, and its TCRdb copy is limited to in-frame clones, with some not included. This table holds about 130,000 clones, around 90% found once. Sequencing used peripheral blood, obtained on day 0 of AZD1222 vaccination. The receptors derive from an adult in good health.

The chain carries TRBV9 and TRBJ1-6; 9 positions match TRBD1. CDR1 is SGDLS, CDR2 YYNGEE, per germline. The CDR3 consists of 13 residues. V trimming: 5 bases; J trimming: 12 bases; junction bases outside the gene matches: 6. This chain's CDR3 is CASSVGTGRPLHF. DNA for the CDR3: TGTGCCAGCAGTGTGGGGACAGGGAGACCCCTCCACTTT.

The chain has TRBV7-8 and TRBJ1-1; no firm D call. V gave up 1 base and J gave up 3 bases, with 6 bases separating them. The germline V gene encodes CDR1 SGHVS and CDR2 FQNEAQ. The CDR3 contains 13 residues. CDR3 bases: TGTGCCAGCAGCTTAGATACTGACACTGAAGCTTTCTTT. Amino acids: CASSLDTDTEAFF.

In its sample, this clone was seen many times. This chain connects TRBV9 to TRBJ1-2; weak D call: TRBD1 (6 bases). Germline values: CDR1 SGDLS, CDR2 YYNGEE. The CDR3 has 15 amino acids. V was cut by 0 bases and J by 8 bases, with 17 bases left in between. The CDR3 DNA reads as TGTGCCAGCAGCGTAGGGGATACGACAGGTAGAGGCTACACCTTC. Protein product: CASSVGDTTGRGYTF.

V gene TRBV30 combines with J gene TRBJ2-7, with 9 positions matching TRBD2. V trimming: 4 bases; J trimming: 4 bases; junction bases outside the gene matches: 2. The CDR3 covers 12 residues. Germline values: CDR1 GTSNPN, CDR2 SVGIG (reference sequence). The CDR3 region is CAWKRGAYEQYF. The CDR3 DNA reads TGTGCCTGGAAGCGGGGGGCGTACGAGCAGTACTTC. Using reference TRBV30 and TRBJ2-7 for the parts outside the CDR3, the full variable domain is SQTIHQWPATLVQPVGSPLSLECTVEGTSNPNLYWYRQAAGRGLQLLFYSVGIGQISSEVPQNLSASRPQDRQFILSSKKLLLSDSGFYLCAWKRGAYEQYFGPGTRLTVT.

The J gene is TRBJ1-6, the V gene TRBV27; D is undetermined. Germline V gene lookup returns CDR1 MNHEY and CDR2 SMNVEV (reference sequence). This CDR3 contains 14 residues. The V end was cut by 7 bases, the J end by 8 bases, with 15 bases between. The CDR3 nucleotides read TGTGCCAGCAACTTTAACGGGCCAGATTCACCCCTCCACTTT. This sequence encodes CASNFNGPDSPLHF.

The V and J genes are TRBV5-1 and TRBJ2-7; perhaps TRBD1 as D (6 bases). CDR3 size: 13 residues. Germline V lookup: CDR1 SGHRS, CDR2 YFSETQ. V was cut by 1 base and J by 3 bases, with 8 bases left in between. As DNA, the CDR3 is TGCGCCAGCAGCTTGACAGGGTTCTACGAGCAGTACTTC. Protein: CASSLTGFYEQYF.

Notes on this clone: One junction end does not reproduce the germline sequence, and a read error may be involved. CDR3 residues: CASSPGTANQETQYF. In DNA, the CDR3 is TGTGCCAGCAGCCCTGGGACAGCCAACCAGGAGACCCAGTACTTC. J is TRBJ2-5 and V is TRBV9; TRBD1 aligns across 7 bases. Germline V gives CDR1 SGDLS, CDR2 YYNGEE. The CDR3 runs to 15 residues.

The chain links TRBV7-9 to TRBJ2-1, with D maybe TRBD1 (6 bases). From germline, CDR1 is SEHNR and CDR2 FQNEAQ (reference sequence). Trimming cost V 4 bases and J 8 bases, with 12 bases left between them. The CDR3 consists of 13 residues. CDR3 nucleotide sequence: TGTGCCAGCAGCTCGGACAGTTTCTATGAGCAGTTCTTC. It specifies CASSSDSFYEQFF.

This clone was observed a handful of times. The CDR3 sequence: CASSQVLAGTHGELFF. The CDR3 region has the DNA TGTGCCAGCAGCCAAGTACTAGCGGGTACGCACGGGGAGCTGTTTTTT. This chain joins TRBV3-1 (or the pseudogene TRBV3-2) and TRBJ2-2, with 9 positions matching TRBD2. The V gene's germline CDR1 is LGHDT and CDR2 YNNKEL (reference sequence). The CDR3 is made up of 16 amino acids. The V and J ends lost 1 base and 7 bases, in that order; junction bases with no gene match: 7.

The CDR3 nucleotides read TGCAGCGTTGTGCGGCAGGGTCTGGGAGCTAACTATGGCTACACCTTC. It translates to CSVVRQGLGANYGYTF. This chain joins TRBV29-1 and TRBJ1-2; weak D call: TRBD1 (5 bases). CDR3 size: 16 residues. The V end was cut by 4 bases, the J end by 0 bases, with 18 bases between. Germline V lookup: CDR1 SQVTM, CDR2 ANQGSEA.

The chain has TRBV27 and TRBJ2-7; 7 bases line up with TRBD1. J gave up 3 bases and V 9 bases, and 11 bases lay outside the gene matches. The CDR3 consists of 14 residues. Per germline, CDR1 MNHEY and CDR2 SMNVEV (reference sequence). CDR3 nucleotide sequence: TGTGCCAGGGTACAGACAGGGTTAAGCTACGAGCAGTACTTC. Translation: CARVQTGLSYEQYF.